The TCR beta chain described here comes from a study of human T cells and chemical hapten exposure. Study summary: The upper back received 0.01% DPC by patch testing, with results read at 6 days. Study-wide results and limits: Compared to controls, expanded TCRs made significantly more large clusters of similar CDR3s.

The CDR3 totals 15 residues. Trimming left V 2 bases short and J 2 bases short, with 11 bases between. Germline CDR1 and CDR2: ENHRY and SYGVKD. The time point was: pre-sensitization, week 0. Treatment reported: therapeutic diphenylcyclopropenone sensitization with weekly scalp DPC. Unique molecular identifiers were attached to individual cDNA molecules during library preparation. TCRdb used MiXCR to reprocess the RACE reads, holding one entry per CDR3 protein. The profile covers about 87,000 distinct CDR3 sequences, with 8% to 10% appearing a single time and around 3.6% taken by the ten largest. This clonotype was observed a handful of times. Its antigen is undetermined.

Source: whole blood, taken in connection with sensitization to the hapten diphenylcyclopropenone (DPC). The sequence came from a woman aged 40-49 years with alopecia areata. Some clones in this sample may be carry-over from other donors' samples. The chain joins TRBV10-3 to TRBJ2-3; no clear D. The DNA for the CDR3 is TGTGCCATCAGTGAGCCCCCACCTATCACAGATACGCAGTATTTT. It yields the protein CAISEPPPITDTQYF.